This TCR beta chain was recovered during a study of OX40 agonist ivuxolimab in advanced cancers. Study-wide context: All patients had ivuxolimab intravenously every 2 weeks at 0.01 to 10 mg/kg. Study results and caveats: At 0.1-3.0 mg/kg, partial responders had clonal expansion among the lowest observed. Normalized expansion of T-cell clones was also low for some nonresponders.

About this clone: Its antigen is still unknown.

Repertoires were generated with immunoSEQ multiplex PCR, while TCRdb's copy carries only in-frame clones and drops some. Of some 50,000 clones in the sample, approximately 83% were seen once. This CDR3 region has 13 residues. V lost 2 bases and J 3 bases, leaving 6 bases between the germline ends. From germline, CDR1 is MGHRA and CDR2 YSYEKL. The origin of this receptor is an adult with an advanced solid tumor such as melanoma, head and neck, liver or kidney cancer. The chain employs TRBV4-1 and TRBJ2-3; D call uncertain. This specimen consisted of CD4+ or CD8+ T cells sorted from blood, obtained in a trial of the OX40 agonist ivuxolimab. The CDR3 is CASSQTATDTQYF. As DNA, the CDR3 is TGCGCCAGCAGCCAAACGGCGACAGATACGCAGTATTTT.